The 25 T cell receptor beta chains given below trace back to one sample, sequenced in a study of T cell changes during pregnancy in multiple sclerosis. Profiling relied on immunoSEQ multiplex PCR, and the TCRdb table lists in-frame clones only, not all of them. The sample contains some 40,000 clones, approximately 88% of which appear only once. The sample was CD4+ T cells from peripheral blood mononuclear cells, taken in the first trimester of pregnancy. These receptors came from a female donor with multiple sclerosis, enrolled in a pregnancy study.

The V and J genes are TRBV30 and TRBJ2-7, with D maybe TRBD1 (6 bases). CDR1 and CDR2 from the germline V gene are GTSNPN and SVGIG (reference sequence). V was cut by 5 bases and J by 3 bases, with 14 bases left in between. This CDR3 spans 13 amino acids. CDR3 in DNA: TGTGCCTGGGGGAGCACAGGGCTCTACGAGCAGTACTTC. Its translation is CAWGSTGLYEQYF.

The chain employs TRBV6-1 and TRBJ2-7; the match to TRBD1 covers 8 bases. V lost 10 bases and J lost 5; bases outside the gene matches: 13. The V gene's germline CDR1 is MNHNS and CDR2 SASEGT. The CDR3 is 14 amino acids. In DNA form, the CDR3 reads TGTGCCACTCGTCGACGGGACAGGCGCAACGAGCAGTACTTC. Translation gives CATRRRDRRNEQYF.

The chain links TRBV21-1 to TRBJ2-1; TRBD2 reflects the table's D call only, with no check against the DNA. TRBV21-1 is labeled a pseudogene. CDR3 length equals 10 residues. In DNA, the CDR3 is TGTGCCAGCAGCTCTCCTTATCCCCTCTTC. Translated, it gives CASSSPYPLF.

The CDR3 DNA follows: TGTGCCAGCAGTTTGCAGCGTCGGGCGCAGTATTTT. It translates to CASSLQRRAQYF. The chain is built from TRBV28 and TRBJ2-3; D is ambiguous. This CDR3 spans 12 amino acids. Trimming shortened V by 3 bases and J by 10 bases, and 11 bases separated the two germline ends. Looked up from germline, CDR1 is MDHEN and CDR2 is SYDVKM. Supplemented by reference TRBV28 and TRBJ2-3, the full variable domain reads DVKVTQSSRYLVKRTGEKVFLECVQDMDHENMFWYRQDPGLGLRLIYFSYDVKMKEKGDIPEGYSVSREKKERFSLILESASTNQTSMYLCASSLQRRAQYFGPGTRLTVL.

The chain uses TRBV27 and TRBJ2-4, with a tentative D call TRBD1 (6 bases). V lost 8 bases and J lost 0, with 11 bases in between. This CDR3 region has 14 residues. Per germline, CDR1 MNHEY and CDR2 SMNVEV (reference sequence). CDR3 bases: TGTGCCAGCGGAACAGGGATAGCCAAAAACATTCAGTACTTC. It yields the protein CASGTGIAKNIQYF.

This chain joins TRBV28 and TRBJ1-2; 8 bases map to TRBD1. V trimming: 6 bases; J trimming: 4 bases; junction bases outside the gene matches: 16. The CDR3 consists of 17 residues. Germline V CDR1 and CDR2: MDHEN, SYDVKM. The CDR3 bases are TGTGCCAGCAGCACTGCCGGGACAGGATTACGGATCTATGGCTACACCTTC. Translation gives CASSTAGTGLRIYGYTF.

V gene TRBV15 combines with J gene TRBJ1-5; D possibly corresponds to TRBD1 (5 bases). The V end was cut by 2 bases, the J end by 7 bases, with 18 bases between. The CDR3 length is 16 residues. Germline V gene sequence: CDR1 LNHNV, CDR2 YYDKDF (reference sequence). The CDR3 protein is CATSRPRGTGGQPQHF. In DNA form, the CDR3 reads TGTGCCACCAGCAGACCCCGGGGGACCGGGGGGCAGCCCCAGCATTTT. The variable domain in full, completed from reference TRBV15 and TRBJ1-5, reads DAMVIQNPRYQVTQFGKPVTLSCSQTLNHNVMYWYQQKSSQAPKLLFHYYDKDFNNEADTPDNFQSRRPNTSFCFLDIRSPGLGDTAMYLCATSRPRGTGGQPQHFGDGTRLSIL.

The chain uses TRBV7-2 and TRBJ2-7; the match to TRBD2 covers 15 bases. V was clipped by 1 base and J by 5 bases; unmatched bases: 12. This CDR3 is built from 19 residues. CDR1 and CDR2 (germline): SGHTA, FQGNSA. The CDR3: CASSLGGTSGRPLRDEQYF. The CDR3 DNA reads as TGTGCCAGCAGCTTAGGGGGGACTAGCGGGAGGCCTCTTAGGGACGAGCAGTACTTC.

The chain joins TRBV16 to TRBJ1-1; no clear D. Germline-derived CDR1 and CDR2 are KGHSY and FQNENV. V was shortened by 4 bases and J by 3 bases, with 12 bases between the two germline ends. The CDR3 runs to 14 residues. The CDR3: CASSLGFRDTEAFF. As DNA, the CDR3 is TGTGCCAGCAGCCTCGGTTTCCGGGACACTGAAGCTTTCTTT.

The V gene is TRBV28, the J gene TRBJ1-2; D gene unclear. V lost 5 bases to trimming and J lost 4 bases, with 11 bases between them. Germline CDR1 MDHEN, CDR2 SYDVKM. The CDR3 is 13 amino acids. The CDR3 loop is CASSPPLIYGYTF. CDR3 DNA: TGTGCCAGCAGTCCTCCCCTTATCTATGGCTACACCTTC.

The rearrangement joins TRBV5-1 to TRBJ2-7; perhaps TRBD2 as D (6 bases). The V and J ends lost 4 bases and 0 bases respectively, with 17 bases between them. This CDR3 has 16 residues. Germline V gene sequence: CDR1 SGHRS, CDR2 YFSETQ. As DNA, the CDR3 is TGCGCCAGCAGCCCGGGGGAAACTACCACCTCCTACGAGCAGTACTTC. Residues: CASSPGETTTSYEQYF.

The rearrangement links TRBV6-1 to TRBJ2-7, with 8 bases lining up with TRBD1. The CDR3 sequence is 13 residues long. J gave up 3 bases and V 6 bases, and 4 bases lay outside the gene matches. The germline gives CDR1 MNHNS, CDR2 SASEGT. The CDR3 bases are TGTGCCAGCAGGGGGACAGGACGCTACGAGCAGTACTTC. This sequence encodes CASRGTGRYEQYF.

The rearrangement joins TRBV7-7 to TRBJ2-5; tentatively, D is TRBD1 (5 bases). CDR1 and CDR2 from the germline V gene are SSHAT and FNYEAQ (reference sequence). CDR3 length equals 16 residues. V was pared by 5 bases and J by 4 bases, with 20 bases between. This CDR3 is CASSPFQGRRLETQYF. Here the CDR3 DNA reads TGTGCCAGCAGCCCTTTTCAGGGAAGACGGTTAGAGACCCAGTACTTC.

The chain employs TRBV5-1 and TRBJ2-7, with a tentative D call TRBD2 (6 bases). V was shortened by 0 bases and J by 4 bases, with 11 bases between the two germline ends. Germline assignment: CDR1 SGHRS and CDR2 YFSETQ. This CDR3 comprises 14 residues. The CDR3 reads CASSLAGDSYEQYF. DNA of the CDR3: TGCGCCAGCAGCTTGGCGGGAGACAGTTACGAGCAGTACTTC.

This chain connects TRBV14 to TRBJ2-7; 7 bases map to TRBD2. This CDR3 has 14 amino acids. Germline V lookup: CDR1 SGHDN, CDR2 FVKESK. The junction had 7 bases not matched to a gene; V was cut back by 8 bases and J by 0 bases. The CDR3 spells CASGFGGSSYEQYF. CDR3 bases: TGTGCCAGCGGGTTCGGCGGGAGCTCCTACGAGCAGTACTTC. The full variable domain, in which reference TRBV14 and TRBJ2-7 provide the parts outside the CDR3, is EAGVTQFPSHSVIEKGQTVTLRCDPISGHDNLYWYRRVMGKEIKFLLHFVKESKQDESGMPNNRFLAERTGGTYSTLKVQPAELEDSGVYFCASGFGGSSYEQYFGPGTRLTVT.

This chain uses TRBV28 with TRBJ2-7; 8 nucleotides line up with TRBD1. Losses at the gene ends were 6 bases for V and 2 bases for J; bases not matched to a gene: 6. Germline CDR1 and CDR2: MDHEN and SYDVKM. This CDR3 is built from 14 residues. CDR3: CASRAVTGAYEQYF. CDR3 coding DNA: TGTGCCAGCAGGGCCGTGACAGGGGCCTACGAGCAGTACTTC.

This rearrangement joins TRBV7-2 to TRBJ2-1, with 9 positions matching TRBD2. This CDR3 has 19 residues. Per germline, CDR1 SGHTA and CDR2 FQGNSA. Trimming removed 2 bases from V and 0 bases from J; junction bases left unmatched: 11. This chain's CDR3 is CASSLWGPLAGISYNEQFF. Here the CDR3 DNA reads TGTGCCAGCAGCTTATGGGGGCCTCTAGCGGGGATCTCCTACAATGAGCAGTTCTTC.

The gene calls are TRBV19 and TRBJ1-1; TRBD1 matches at 10 bases. Per germline, CDR1 LNHDA and CDR2 SQIVND (reference sequence). The CDR3 has 15 amino acids. The trim removed 5 bases at V and 3 bases at J, leaving 6 bases unmatched. CDR3 nucleotide sequence: TGTGCCAGTAGTCTGGGTGGGACAGGGGACACTGAAGCTTTCTTT. It encodes CASSLGGTGDTEAFF.

This chain links TRBV7-9 with TRBJ1-2, with 7 bases lining up with TRBD1. V was pared by 5 bases and J by 7 bases, with 13 bases of the junction left unmatched. Germline loops: CDR1 SEHNR, CDR2 FQNEAQ (reference sequence). This CDR3 region has 15 residues. The CDR3 bases are TGTGCCAGCAGCCCTAGACAGGGCCTGGTCGGTGGCTACACCTTC. Translating gives CASSPRQGLVGGYTF.

The chain couples TRBV7-2 to TRBJ2-3, with TRBD2 matching 10 bases. CDR3 size: 16 residues. Trimming cost V 0 bases and J 1 base; bases outside gene matches: 1. Germline V CDR1 and CDR2: SGHTA, FQGNSA. The DNA for the CDR3 is TGTGCCAGCAGCTTAGCTCTAGCGGGAGGCACAGATACGCAGTATTTT. Protein sequence: CASSLALAGGTDTQYF.

The chain has TRBV30 and TRBJ2-6, with TRBD1 matching over 7 bases. Germline V gene sequence: CDR1 GTSNPN, CDR2 SVGIG (reference sequence). CDR3 length equals 17 residues. The V gene end was trimmed by 6 bases and the J gene end by 2 bases; junction bases not matched to a gene: 13. CDR3 region: CACPLAGTATGANVLTF. CDR3 nucleotides: TGTGCCTGTCCCCTTGCCGGGACAGCGACTGGGGCCAACGTCCTGACTTTC.

The count of this clone is one. The genes are TRBV29-1 and TRBJ1-2, with 8 nucleotides matching TRBD1. V gave up 6 bases and J gave up 4 bases; unmatched junction bases: 4. The CDR3 totals 12 residues. The germline V gene has CDR1 SQVTM and CDR2 ANQGSEA. DNA for the CDR3: TGCAGCGTCGGACAGGGCGGCTATGGCTACACCTTC. Translation: CSVGQGGYGYTF. Full variable domain (remainder filled in from reference TRBV29-1 and TRBJ1-2): SAVISQKPSRDICQRGTSLTIQCQVDSQVTMMFWYRQQPGQSLTLIATANQGSEATYESGFVIDKFPISRPNLTFSTLTVSNMSPEDSSIYLCSVGQGGYGYTFGSGTRLTVV.

V and J are TRBV5-1 and TRBJ2-2, with 14 nucleotides matching TRBD2. The CDR3 has 18 amino acids. Unmatched junction bases numbered 10, after V lost 4 bases and J lost 5 bases. Looked up from germline, CDR1 is SGHRS and CDR2 is YFSETQ. CDR3: CASSPGHRLAGGTGELFF. The CDR3 DNA reads TGCGCCAGCAGCCCGGGACATAGACTAGCGGGAGGGACCGGGGAGCTGTTTTTT.

V gene TRBV4-1 combines with J gene TRBJ1-2, with D maybe TRBD1 (5 bases). The CDR3 totals 14 residues. Germline values: CDR1 MGHRA, CDR2 YSYEKL. The ends were cut back, 0 bases at V and 5 bases at J, with 10 bases in the middle. DNA of the CDR3: TGCGCCAGCAGCCAAGAGGTGGGGACTTATGGCTACACCTTC. Amino acid sequence: CASSQEVGTYGYTF.

The gene calls are TRBV6-1 and TRBJ1-2; D gene uncertain. Trimming took off 0 bases at V and 8 bases at J, with 10 bases between the two ends. CDR3 length equals 13 residues. Germline V gene sequence: CDR1 MNHNS, CDR2 SASEGT. CDR3 coding DNA: TGTGCCAGCAGTGAAGCGGGAGGGTGGGGCTACACCTTC. Translation gives CASSEAGGWGYTF.